The rows below give T cell receptor beta chains drawn from one sample of a study of T cell repertoires in cytomegalovirus infection. TCRdb re-derived calls from the reads in MiXCR, one entry per CDR3 protein. The sample holds fewer than 550,000 distinct CDR3 sequences; about a third are singletons and the top ten take approximately 13%. Sequencing was done on a sample of PBMCs. These TCRs come from a human donor in good health (CMV status not recorded). Some clones in this sample may be carry-over from other donors' samples. Both conserved end residues are part of each CDR3. A D gene is named only where the DNA matches it firmly. Expanded clones get a size class; other rows say once, few or many, or leave the size out.

clone size: .; CDR3 length: 13; J gene: TRBJ1-2; V gene: TRBV25-1; D gene: TRBD1; CDR3 DNA: TGTGCCAGCAGAAGGACAGGGGGTAATGGCTACACCTTC; CDR3 protein: CASRRTGGNGYTF
clone size: few; CDR3 length: 16; J gene: TRBJ1-2; V gene: TRBV6-1; D gene: .; CDR3 DNA: TGTGCCAGCAGCGCCCGAGGGGCCAGGGCTAACTATGGCTACACCTTC; CDR3 protein: CASSARGARANYGYTF
clone size: .; CDR3 length: 15; J gene: TRBJ2-2; V gene: TRBV12-3/TRBV12-4; D gene: .; CDR3 DNA: TGTGCCAGCAGGAGGAGGGCGGTGGCCACCGGGGAGCTGTTTTTT; CDR3 protein: CASRRRAVATGELFF
clone size: .; CDR3 length: 15; J gene: TRBJ2-7; V gene: TRBV19; D gene: .; CDR3 DNA: TGTGCCAGTAGTGTCGGTCGGGGAAATTCCTACGAGCAGTACTTC; CDR3 protein: CASSVGRGNSYEQYF
clone size: many; CDR3 length: 14; J gene: TRBJ1-3; V gene: TRBV6-1; D gene: .; CDR3 DNA: TGTGCCAGCAGCCTCAGGGGTGGGGGGCACACCATATATTTT; CDR3 protein: CASSLRGGGHTIYF
clone size: many; CDR3 length: 16; J gene: TRBJ2-3; V gene: TRBV7-2; D gene: TRBD1; CDR3 DNA: TGTGCCAGCAGCCTCAGACCCAGGGGGCTAACAGATACGCAGTATTTT; CDR3 protein: CASSLRPRGLTDTQYF
clone size: .; CDR3 length: 17; J gene: TRBJ1-5; V gene: TRBV20-1; D gene: .; CDR3 DNA: TGCAGTGCTAGAGTAGGTGTGGGGAAACTTAGCAATCAGCCCCAGCATTTT; CDR3 protein: CSARVGVGKLSNQPQHF
clone size: .; CDR3 length: 17; J gene: TRBJ2-5; V gene: TRBV27; D gene: TRBD1; CDR3 DNA: TGTGCCAGCAGTCCGGGGGCCGGGACAGGGATAGGGGAGACCCAGTACTTC; CDR3 protein: CASSPGAGTGIGETQYF
clone size: .; CDR3 length: 17; J gene: TRBJ1-2; V gene: TRBV5-4; D gene: TRBD1; CDR3 DNA: TGTGCCAGCAGCCCGGTACAGGGGGGGACTGTTAACTATGGCTACACCTTC; CDR3 protein: CASSPVQGGTVNYGYTF
clone size: few; CDR3 length: 14; J gene: TRBJ1-5; V gene: TRBV19; D gene: .; CDR3 DNA: TGTGCCAGTAGGGCGCAGTTCGGCAATCAGCCCCAGCATTTT; CDR3 protein: CASRAQFGNQPQHF
clone size: .; CDR3 length: 13; J gene: TRBJ1-2; V gene: TRBV6-5; D gene: .; CDR3 DNA: TGTGCCAGCAGTAAAACAGGGACCTATGGCTACACCTTC; CDR3 protein: CASSKTGTYGYTF
clone size: .; CDR3 length: 15; J gene: TRBJ2-4; V gene: TRBV10-3; D gene: TRBD2; CDR3 DNA: TGTGCCATCAGTGGAGGACTAGCCCCTCGGAACATTCAGTACTTC; CDR3 protein: CAISGGLAPRNIQYF
clone size: few; CDR3 length: 13; J gene: TRBJ1-2; V gene: TRBV6-5; D gene: .; CDR3 DNA: TGTGCCAGCAGCTCCGGCGGGGTGGCTGGCTACACCTTC; CDR3 protein: CASSSGGVAGYTF
clone size: .; CDR3 length: 14; J gene: TRBJ2-5; V gene: TRBV12-3/TRBV12-4; D gene: .; CDR3 DNA: TGTGCCAGCAGTTTAAGGGGGTGGGAAGAGACCCAGTACTTC; CDR3 protein: CASSLRGWEETQYF
clone size: .; CDR3 length: 16; J gene: TRBJ1-4; V gene: TRBV4-1; D gene: TRBD1; CDR3 DNA: TGCGCCAGCAGCCAAGGATCAGGGGGTTTGAGAGAAAAACTGTTTTTT; CDR3 protein: CASSQGSGGLREKLFF
clone size: many; CDR3 length: 17; J gene: TRBJ2-3; V gene: TRBV7-9; D gene: TRBD2; CDR3 DNA: TGTGCCAGCAGCTTGGGACTAGCGGGGGGGCCCGCAGATACGCAGTATTTT; CDR3 protein: CASSLGLAGGPADTQYF
clone size: many; CDR3 length: 16; J gene: TRBJ2-3; V gene: TRBV5-4; D gene: .; CDR3 DNA: TGTGCCAGCAGCTTGGCCGCGACGGGGGGCGTAGATACGCAGTATTTT; CDR3 protein: CASSLAATGGVDTQYF
clone size: many; CDR3 length: 15; J gene: TRBJ2-7; V gene: TRBV7-8; D gene: .; CDR3 DNA: TGTGCCAGCAGCTCAGCCGGGACACTTAACTACGAGCAGTACTTC; CDR3 protein: CASSSAGTLNYEQYF
clone size: .; CDR3 length: 16; J gene: TRBJ2-1; V gene: TRBV29-1; D gene: TRBD1; CDR3 DNA: TGCAGCGTTCCACCTGTACTCGGGACAGGGGGAAATGAGCAGTTCTTC; CDR3 protein: CSVPPVLGTGGNEQFF
clone size: .; CDR3 length: 17; J gene: TRBJ1-4; V gene: TRBV4-2; D gene: .; CDR3 DNA: TGTGCCAGCAGCCCCACCGCACCCAGAAACCCTAATGAAAAACTGTTTTTT; CDR3 protein: CASSPTAPRNPNEKLFF
clone size: .; CDR3 length: 16; J gene: TRBJ1-6; V gene: TRBV6-5; D gene: .; CDR3 DNA: TGTGCCAGCAGTACTGGATTTGAGGGCGACAATTCACCCCTCCACTTT; CDR3 protein: CASSTGFEGDNSPLHF
clone size: few; CDR3 length: 14; J gene: TRBJ2-5; V gene: TRBV25-1; D gene: TRBD2; CDR3 DNA: TGTGCCAGCAGCGAACTAGCGGCGAGGGAGACCCAGTACTTC; CDR3 protein: CASSELAARETQYF
clone size: .; CDR3 length: 13; J gene: TRBJ1-6; V gene: TRBV14; D gene: .; CDR3 DNA: TGTGCCAGCAGCCTCGTCCCAGGGTCACCCCTCCACTTT; CDR3 protein: CASSLVPGSPLHF
clone size: .; CDR3 length: 14; J gene: TRBJ1-3; V gene: TRBV19; D gene: .; CDR3 DNA: TGTGCCAGTAGGGGACGGCGATCTGGAAACACCATATATTTT; CDR3 protein: CASRGRRSGNTIYF
clone size: .; CDR3 length: 14; J gene: TRBJ2-2; V gene: TRBV10-3; D gene: .; CDR3 DNA: TGTGCCATCAGTGAGAGCTTCTGGCCCGGGGAGCTGTTTTTT; CDR3 protein: CAISESFWPGELFF
clone size: few; CDR3 length: 17; J gene: TRBJ1-2; V gene: TRBV3-1; D gene: TRBD1; CDR3 DNA: TGTGCCAGCAGCCCCAGCTCCGGGGGAGGGGGCGTCTATGGCTACACCTTC; CDR3 protein: CASSPSSGGGGVYGYTF
clone size: few; CDR3 length: 15; J gene: TRBJ1-6; V gene: TRBV7-9; D gene: TRBD1; CDR3 DNA: TGTGCCAGCAGCCGAACCGGGACAGATAGTTCACCCCTCCACTTT; CDR3 protein: CASSRTGTDSSPLHF
clone size: few; CDR3 length: 15; J gene: TRBJ1-4; V gene: TRBV28; D gene: .; CDR3 DNA: TGTGCCAGCAGCCCCAATGGGGGGCGTTTTGAAAAACTGTTTTTT; CDR3 protein: CASSPNGGRFEKLFF